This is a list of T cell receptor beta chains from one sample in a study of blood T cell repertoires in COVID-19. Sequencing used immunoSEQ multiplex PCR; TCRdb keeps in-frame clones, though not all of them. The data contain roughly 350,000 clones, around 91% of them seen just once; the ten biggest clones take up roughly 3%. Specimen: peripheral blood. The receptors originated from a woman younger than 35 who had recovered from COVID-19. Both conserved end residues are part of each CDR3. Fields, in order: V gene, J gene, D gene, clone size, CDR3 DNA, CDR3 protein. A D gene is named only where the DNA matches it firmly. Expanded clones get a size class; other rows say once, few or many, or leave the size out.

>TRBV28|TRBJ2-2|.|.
TGTGCCAGCAGTTTAAGTGGGCACCTCACCGGGGAGCTGTTTTTT
CASSLSGHLTGELFF
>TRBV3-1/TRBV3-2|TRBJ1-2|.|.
TGTGCCAGCAGCCAAGTAGTCCAACCGGGGAACTATGGCTACACCTTC
CASSQVVQPGNYGYTF
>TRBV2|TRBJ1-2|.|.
TGTGCCAGCAGTCGGGATACGGACTATGGCTACACCTTC
CASSRDTDYGYTF
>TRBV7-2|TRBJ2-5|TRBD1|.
TGTGCCAGCAGCTTAGGGACAGGCGAAGAGACCCAGTACTTC
CASSLGTGEETQYF
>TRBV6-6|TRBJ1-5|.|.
TGTGCCAGCAGCGCGGGATACAATCAGCCCCAGCATTTT
CASSAGYNQPQHF
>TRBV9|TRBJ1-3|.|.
TGTGCCAGCAGCGTAGACCCAGGTTCTGGAAACACCATATATTTT
CASSVDPGSGNTIYF
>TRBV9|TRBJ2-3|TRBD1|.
TGTGCCAGCAGCGCCGGGACAGGAGCCACAGATACGCAGTATTTT
CASSAGTGATDTQYF
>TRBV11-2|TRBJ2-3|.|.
TGTGCCACCCGCACCTGGGGGGGCCTTACTAGCACAGATACGCAGTATTTT
CATRTWGGLTSTDTQYF
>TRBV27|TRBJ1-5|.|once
TGTGCCAGCAGCGCTGGGGCAGGCAGCAATCAGCCCCAGCATTTT
CASSAGAGSNQPQHF
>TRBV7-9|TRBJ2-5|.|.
TGTGCCAGCAGCATCACTAGAAAAGAGACCCAGTACTTC
CASSITRKETQYF
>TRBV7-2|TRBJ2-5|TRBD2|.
TGTGCCAGCAGCTTATTCCCAGCGGGAGGGCCGGGGGAGACCCAGTACTTC
CASSLFPAGGPGETQYF
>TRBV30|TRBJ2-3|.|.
TGTGCCTGGAACCCCGGAGGAACTAGCACAGATACGCAGTATTTT
CAWNPGGTSTDTQYF
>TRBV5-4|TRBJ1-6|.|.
TGTGCCAGCAGCAAGCTAGGGAGGTATAATTCACCCCTCCACTTT
CASSKLGRYNSPLHF
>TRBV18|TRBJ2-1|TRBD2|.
TGTGCCAGCTCACTCTCAGCGGGAGGGCCCTACAATGAGCAGTTCTTC
CASSLSAGGPYNEQFF
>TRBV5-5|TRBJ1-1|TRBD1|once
TGTGCCAGCAGGCCACAGGGGGAAGGCACTGAAGCTTTCTTT
CASRPQGEGTEAFF
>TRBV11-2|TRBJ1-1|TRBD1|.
TGTGCCAGCAGGCACCTCCGGGACAGGTTGAGCACTGAAGCTTTCTTT
CASRHLRDRLSTEAFF
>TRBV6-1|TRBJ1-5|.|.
TGTGCCAGCAGTGATAGGGGGGGGCATCAGCCCCAGCATTTT
CASSDRGGHQPQHF
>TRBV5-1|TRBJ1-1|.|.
TGCGCCAGCAGTCCTCAGGACACGACGACTGAAGCTTTCTTT
CASSPQDTTTEAFF
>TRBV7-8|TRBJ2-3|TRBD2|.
TGTGCCAGCAGCCGAGCGGGAGGCGCTGCAGATACGCAGTATTTT
CASSRAGGAADTQYF
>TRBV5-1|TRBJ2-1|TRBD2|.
TGCGCCAGCAGCTTGGCACTCGCGGGAGGGTACAATGAGCAGTTCTTC
CASSLALAGGYNEQFF
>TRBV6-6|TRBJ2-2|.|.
TGTGCCAGCAGTCCGACACGGAACACCGGGGAGCTGTTTTTT
CASSPTRNTGELFF
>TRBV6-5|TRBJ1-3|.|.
TGTGCCAGCAGCCCCCGGGCGGACACTGGAAACACCATATATTTT
CASSPRADTGNTIYF
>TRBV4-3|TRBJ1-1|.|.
TGCGCCAGCAGCCAGATAAGGGGCGGAGGGGCTTTCTTT
CASSQIRGGGAFF
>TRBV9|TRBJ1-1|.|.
TGTGCCAGCAGCCCTTCGGGGGGGGCCACTGAAGCTTTCTTT
CASSPSGGATEAFF
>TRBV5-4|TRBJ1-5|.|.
TGTGCCAGCAGCTTGGGGCCGTCCCAGCCCCAGCATTTT
CASSLGPSQPQHF
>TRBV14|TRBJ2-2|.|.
TGTGCCAGCAGCCACCGGGCAGGGGTCGGACCATACACCGGGGAGCTGTTTTTT
CASSHRAGVGPYTGELFF
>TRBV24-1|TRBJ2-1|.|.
TGTGCCACCAGTGATTTGGCCCCGACAGGCTCCTACAATGAGCAGTTCTTC
CATSDLAPTGSYNEQFF
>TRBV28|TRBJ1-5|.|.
TGTGCCAGCAGTTTAATAGATACCAATCAGCCCCAGCATTTT
CASSLIDTNQPQHF